This T cell receptor (beta chain) is from a study of T cells in Graves' hyperthyroidism and ophthalmopathy. The CDR3 loop spans 14 amino acids. CDR1 is LNHDA, CDR2 SQIVND, per germline (reference sequence). V lost 4 bases and J lost 2, with 9 bases in between. Researchers took RNA transcripts and amplified the TCR beta CDR3 regions from them. Carried out on the TCR CDR3, a first-round RT-PCR used the HTBI primer set. Via MiXCR, TCRdb re-called the multiplex PCR reads, giving one row per CDR3 protein. Of hundreds of thousands of distinct CDR3 sequences detected, roughly a quarter appear once; the ten largest clones hold about 11%. This clonotype was recorded many times.

This chain connects TRBV19 to TRBJ1-5, with D possibly being TRBD1 (5 bases). The specimen sequenced was blood. This TCR derives from a woman aged 25-40 years with Graves' ophthalmopathy. The CDR3 protein is CASSTSGGNQPQHF. The CDR3 DNA reads TGTGCCAGTAGTACCTCGGGGGGCAATCAGCCCCAGCATTTT.